The entry below describes one T cell receptor (beta chain). Its antigen is unknown. TCRdb's copy holds only in-frame clones and misses some; the assay was immunoSEQ multiplex PCR. The sample shows 11,000 to 15,000 clones, around 80% of them seen only once. The data were taken from a study of EBV T-cell therapy then PD-1 blockade in nasopharyngeal carcinoma. Sample treatment: AdE1-LMPpoly-expanded autologous EBV-specific T-cell therapy followed by anti-PD-1 nivolumab. Germline trimming cut 5 bases from V and 6 bases from J; bases unmatched to any gene: 12. CDR1 and CDR2 from the germline V gene are MNHEY and SMNVEV (reference sequence). This CDR3 region has 16 residues.

The chain has TRBV27 and TRBJ1-5; 8 bases line up with TRBD1. The material sequenced was CD8+ T cells from blood, taken at day 105 from a patient whose treatment included autologous EBV-specific T cells and nivolumab. The receptor's source is a man aged 35 to 55 with nasopharyngeal carcinoma. CDR3 amino acids: CASSQTGQGASQPQHF. In DNA, the CDR3 is TGTGCCAGCAGTCAAACGGGGCAGGGGGCTAGTCAGCCCCAGCATTTT.